The 10 T cell receptor beta chains below all came from one sample that was sequenced in a study of cytomegalovirus exposure and HLA in healthy donors. The study ran its PCR with 60 Vbeta and 13 Jbeta primers. Data came from immunoSEQ multiplex PCR; TCRdb stores just in-frame clones and leaves some out. This table lists approximately 100,000 clones. The source material was PBMCs. These receptors were obtained from a man aged 35-49 years in good health and CMV-seronegative.

The CDR3 spells CASSFVGTSGYNEQFF. CDR3 sequence (DNA): TGTGCCAGCAGCTTCGTTGGTACTAGCGGATACAATGAGCAGTTCTTC. This chain links TRBV7-2 with TRBJ2-1; 8 nucleotides line up with TRBD2. This CDR3 is built from 16 residues. Germline CDR1 and CDR2: SGHTA and FQGNSA. V shed 3 bases and J 4 bases; nucleotides not matched to a gene: 8.

This rearrangement joins TRBV5-1 to TRBJ2-7; TRBD2 agrees at 7 bases. CDR1 SGHRS and CDR2 YFSETQ come from the germline V gene. V lost 1 base to trimming and J lost 3 bases; unmatched junction nucleotides: 4. The CDR3 has 14 amino acids. Written as DNA, the CDR3 is TGCGCCAGCAGCTTGTCTCTAGCGGACTACGAGCAGTACTTC. Its protein is CASSLSLADYEQYF. Full variable domain (remainder filled in from reference TRBV5-1 and TRBJ2-7): KAGVTQTPRYLIKTRGQQVTLSCSPISGHRSVSWYQQTPGQGLQFLFEYFSETQRNKGNFPGRFSGRQFSNSRSEMNVSTLELGDSALYLCASSLSLADYEQYFGPGTRLTVT.

The V gene is TRBV7-2, the J gene TRBJ2-5; D remains unclear. CDR1 and CDR2 (germline): SGHTA, FQGNSA. Deletions cut 5 bases from V and 4 bases from J, with 8 bases between. This CDR3 contains 12 residues. For the CDR3, the DNA is TGTGCCAGCAGCCCCTCAGGAGAGACCCAGTACTTC. Its protein product is CASSPSGETQYF.

The CDR3 reads CASSLEGDRTGELFF. The DNA of the CDR3 is TGCGCCAGCAGCTTGGAGGGAGATCGGACCGGGGAGCTGTTTTTT. The chain recombines TRBV5-1 with TRBJ2-2; D may be TRBD2 (5 bases). Germline V gene data show CDR1 as SGHRS and CDR2 as YFSETQ. The CDR3 covers 15 residues. The germline V and J ends were trimmed by 0 bases and 5 bases, with 11 bases remaining between them.

This chain uses TRBV7-8 with TRBJ2-1; D is perhaps TRBD2 (6 bases). Germline V CDR1 and CDR2: SGHVS, FQNEAQ. Between the trimmed V and J ends, which lost 8 bases and 4 bases, there was a span of 24 bases. The CDR3 consists of 17 residues. CDR3 sequence reads: CASLKGRGLNFYNEQFF. The CDR3 nucleotides read TGTGCCAGCCTCAAGGGGCGGGGACTCAATTTTTACAATGAGCAGTTCTTC.

This chain connects TRBV9 to TRBJ1-2; 7 nucleotides agree with TRBD1. CDR3 size: 14 residues. Germline V gene lookup returns CDR1 SGDLS and CDR2 YYNGEE. V was pared by 3 bases and J by 4 bases, with 6 bases of the junction left unmatched. The CDR3 DNA reads TGTGCCAGCAGCGAAACAACAGGGGTCTATGGCTACACCTTC. Its translation: CASSETTGVYGYTF.

The CDR3 spells CASRFQGALGDEQYF. Written as DNA, the CDR3 is TGTGCCAGCAGATTCCAGGGGGCTCTAGGGGACGAGCAGTACTTC. V is TRBV7-2 and J is TRBJ2-7, with 8 bases identical to TRBD1. J gave up 5 bases and V 6 bases, and 12 bases lay outside the gene matches. The CDR3 extends over 15 amino acids. Germline values: CDR1 SGHTA, CDR2 FQGNSA.

The rearrangement links TRBV25-1 to TRBJ2-1, with a weak D call TRBD2 (6 bases). Deletions cut 4 bases from V and 4 bases from J, with 14 bases between. The germline V gene has CDR1 MGHDK and CDR2 SYGVNS. The CDR3 totals 15 residues. The DNA of the CDR3 is TGTGCCAGCAGTGGGGGAGGAGGGGAATACAATGAGCAGTTCTTC. It specifies CASSGGGGEYNEQFF.

The chain joins TRBV6-5 to TRBJ2-7; a weak D match, TRBD1 (6 bases). Germline CDR1 is MNHEY and CDR2 is SVGAGI. This CDR3 spans 14 amino acids. Trimming stripped 4 bases from V and 0 bases from J, with 10 bases between. The CDR3 DNA is TGTGCCAGCAGTTTCAGGGGAATCTCCTACGAGCAGTACTTC. Translated: CASSFRGISYEQYF.

V and J are TRBV5-1 and TRBJ2-2, with 11 bases identical to TRBD1. The ends lost 4 bases at V and 7 bases at J; junction bases unmatched: 6. The germline V gene encodes CDR1 SGHRS and CDR2 YFSETQ. CDR3 size: 15 residues. CDR3 region: CASSPGQGAIGELFF. CDR3 DNA: TGCGCCAGCAGCCCAGGACAGGGGGCGATCGGGGAGCTGTTTTTT. The full variable domain, rest sourced from reference TRBV5-1 and TRBJ2-2, is KAGVTQTPRYLIKTRGQQVTLSCSPISGHRSVSWYQQTPGQGLQFLFEYFSETQRNKGNFPGRFSGRQFSNSRSEMNVSTLELGDSALYLCASSPGQGAIGELFFGEGSRLTVL.